Below, one T cell receptor beta chain is given with its context. This specimen comes from a study of blood T cell repertoires in COVID-19. Study details: The United States, Italy and Spain supplied acute and convalescent COVID-19 samples. T cells, B-cell-depleted T cells, or PBMCs provided the cDNA or gDNA that served as material.

As processed by the authors: It was from reference gene primer amplification that nucleated cell counts were estimated. The method was immunoSEQ multiplex PCR; TCRdb's version includes in-frame clones alone and lacks a portion of them. Clone size and the V and J calls come from that table; the DNA yielded D and trimming. The table lists some 35,000 clones, 75% to 90% of them singletons. The CDR3 runs to 17 residues. The rearrangement joins TRBV21-1 to TRBJ1-3; the table's D call of TRBD1 was not tested on the DNA. TRBV21-1 is a pseudogene. This receptor was identified in a man aged 55 to 70 with active COVID-19. The sequencing sample was made of peripheral blood. In nucleotides, the CDR3 is TGTGCCAGCACCCTCTCACAGGGATTACTCCTTGGAAACACCATATATTTT. This codes for CASTLSQGLLLGNTIYF.